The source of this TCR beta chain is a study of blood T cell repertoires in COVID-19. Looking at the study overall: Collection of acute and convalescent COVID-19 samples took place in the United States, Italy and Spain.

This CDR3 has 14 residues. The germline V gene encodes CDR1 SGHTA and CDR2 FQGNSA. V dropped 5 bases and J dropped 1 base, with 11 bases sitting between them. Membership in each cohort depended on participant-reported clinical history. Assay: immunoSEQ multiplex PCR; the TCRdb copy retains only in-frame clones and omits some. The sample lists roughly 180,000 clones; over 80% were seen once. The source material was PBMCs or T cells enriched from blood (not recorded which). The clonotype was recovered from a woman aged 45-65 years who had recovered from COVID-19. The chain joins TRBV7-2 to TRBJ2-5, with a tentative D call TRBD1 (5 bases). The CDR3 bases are TGTGCCAGCAGCCCACGACAGTTCCAAGAGACCCAGTACTTC. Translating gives CASSPRQFQETQYF.